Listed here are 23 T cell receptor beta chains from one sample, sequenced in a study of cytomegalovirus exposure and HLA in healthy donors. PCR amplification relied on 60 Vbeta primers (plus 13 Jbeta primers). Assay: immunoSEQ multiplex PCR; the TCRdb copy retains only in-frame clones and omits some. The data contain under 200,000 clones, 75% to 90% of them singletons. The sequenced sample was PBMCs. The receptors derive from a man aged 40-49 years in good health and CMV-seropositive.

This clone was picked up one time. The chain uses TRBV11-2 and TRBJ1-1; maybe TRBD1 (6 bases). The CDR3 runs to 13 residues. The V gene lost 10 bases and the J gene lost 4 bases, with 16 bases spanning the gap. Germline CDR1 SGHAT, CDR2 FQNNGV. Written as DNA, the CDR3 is TGTGCCAACTACAGGGTTGGAGGCACTGAAGCTTTCTTT. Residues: CANYRVGGTEAFF.

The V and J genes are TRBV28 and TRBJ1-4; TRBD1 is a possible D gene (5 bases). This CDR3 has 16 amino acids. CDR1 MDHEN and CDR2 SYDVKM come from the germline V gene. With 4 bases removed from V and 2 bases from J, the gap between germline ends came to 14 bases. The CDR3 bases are TGTGCCAGCAGTTCAACCGGGACTGGTACTAATGAAAAACTGTTTTTT. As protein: CASSSTGTGTNEKLFF.

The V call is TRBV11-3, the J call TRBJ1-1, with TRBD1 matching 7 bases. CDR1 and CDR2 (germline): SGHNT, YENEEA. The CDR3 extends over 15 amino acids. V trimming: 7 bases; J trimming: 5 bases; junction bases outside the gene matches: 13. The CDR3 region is CASKMRQDRATEAFF. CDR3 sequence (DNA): TGTGCCAGCAAAATGAGGCAAGACAGGGCAACTGAAGCTTTCTTT.

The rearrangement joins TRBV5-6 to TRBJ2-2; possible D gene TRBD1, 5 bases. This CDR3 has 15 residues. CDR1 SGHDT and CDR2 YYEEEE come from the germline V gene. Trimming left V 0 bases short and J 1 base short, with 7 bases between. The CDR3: CASSLGGRNTGELFF. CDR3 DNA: TGTGCCAGCAGCTTGGGGGGCAGGAACACCGGGGAGCTGTTTTTT.

The CDR3 loop is CASIQTAQDTDTQYF. The CDR3 bases are TGTGCCAGCATACAGACAGCCCAGGACACAGATACGCAGTATTTT. This rearrangement joins TRBV7-9 to TRBJ2-3; D may be TRBD1 (5 bases). The germline V and J ends were trimmed by 7 bases and 2 bases, with 16 bases remaining between them. The CDR3 sequence is 15 residues long. Germline CDR1 is SEHNR and CDR2 is FQNEAQ (reference sequence). Complete variable domain (other parts from reference TRBV7-9 and TRBJ2-3): DTGVSQNPRHKITKRGQNVTFRCDPISEHNRLYWYRQTLGQGPEFLTYFQNEAQLEKSRLLSDRFSAERPKGSFSTLEIQRTEQGDSAMYLCASIQTAQDTDTQYFGPGTRLTVL.

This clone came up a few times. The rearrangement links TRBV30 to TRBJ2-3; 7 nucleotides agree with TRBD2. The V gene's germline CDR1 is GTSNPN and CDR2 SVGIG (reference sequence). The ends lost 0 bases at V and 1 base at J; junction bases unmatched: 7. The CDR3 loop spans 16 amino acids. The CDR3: CAWSVRAGSRTDTQYF. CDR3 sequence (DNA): TGTGCCTGGAGTGTACGAGCGGGGAGCCGCACAGATACGCAGTATTTT.

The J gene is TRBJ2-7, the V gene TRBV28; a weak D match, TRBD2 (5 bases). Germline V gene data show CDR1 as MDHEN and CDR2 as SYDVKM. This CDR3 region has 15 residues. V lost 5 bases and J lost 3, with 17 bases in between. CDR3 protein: CASSPTGNSDYEQYF. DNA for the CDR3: TGTGCCAGCAGTCCTACGGGGAACTCAGACTACGAGCAGTACTTC.

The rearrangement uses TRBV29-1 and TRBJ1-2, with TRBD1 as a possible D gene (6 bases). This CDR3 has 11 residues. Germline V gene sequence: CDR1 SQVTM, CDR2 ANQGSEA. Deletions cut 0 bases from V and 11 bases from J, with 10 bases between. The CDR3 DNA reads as TGCAGCGTTGAAGAACAGGGTCGGTACACCTTC. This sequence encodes CSVEEQGRYTF.

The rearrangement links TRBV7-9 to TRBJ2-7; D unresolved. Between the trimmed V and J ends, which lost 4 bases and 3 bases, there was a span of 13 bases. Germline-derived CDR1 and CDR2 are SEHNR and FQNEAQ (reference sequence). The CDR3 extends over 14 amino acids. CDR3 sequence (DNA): TGTGCCAGCAGCTCCCCTGGGCAGTACTACGAGCAGTACTTC. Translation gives CASSSPGQYYEQYF.

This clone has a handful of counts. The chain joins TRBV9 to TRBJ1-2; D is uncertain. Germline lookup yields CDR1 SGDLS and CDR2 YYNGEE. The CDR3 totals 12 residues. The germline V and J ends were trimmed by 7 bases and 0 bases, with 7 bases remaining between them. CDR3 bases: TGTGCCAGCTGGACTTCTAACTATGGCTACACCTTC. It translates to CASWTSNYGYTF.

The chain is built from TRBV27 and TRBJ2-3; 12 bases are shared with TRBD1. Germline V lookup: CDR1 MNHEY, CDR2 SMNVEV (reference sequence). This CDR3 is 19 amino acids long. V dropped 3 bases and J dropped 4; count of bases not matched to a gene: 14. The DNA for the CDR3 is TGTGCCAGCAGTTTGAGAGCGAGTCCGGGACAGGGGGCCGCAGATACGCAGTATTTT. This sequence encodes CASSLRASPGQGAADTQYF.

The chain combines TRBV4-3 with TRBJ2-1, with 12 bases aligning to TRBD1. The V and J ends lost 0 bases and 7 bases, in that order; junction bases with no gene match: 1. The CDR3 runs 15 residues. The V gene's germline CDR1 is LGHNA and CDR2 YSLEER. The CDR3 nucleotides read TGCGCCAGCAGCCAAGAGGGACAGGGGGCGAATGAGCAGTTCTTC. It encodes CASSQEGQGANEQFF.

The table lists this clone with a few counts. The CDR3 DNA reads as TGCGCCAGCAGCCAAAATGTTCCGGGACAGGGGGTCGGAAACACCATATATTTT. Its translation: CASSQNVPGQGVGNTIYF. The chain has TRBV4-3 and TRBJ1-3; 11 bases agree with TRBD1. The ends lost 2 bases at V and 4 bases at J; junction bases unmatched: 10. From germline, CDR1 is LGHNA and CDR2 YSLEER. The CDR3 sequence is 18 residues long.

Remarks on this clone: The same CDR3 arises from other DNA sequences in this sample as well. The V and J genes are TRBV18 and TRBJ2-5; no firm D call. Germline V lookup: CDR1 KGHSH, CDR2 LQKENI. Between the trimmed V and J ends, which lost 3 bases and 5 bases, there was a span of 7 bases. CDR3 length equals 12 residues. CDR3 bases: TGTGCCAGCTCACCGCCCGGGGAGACCCAGTACTTC. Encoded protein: CASSPPGETQYF.

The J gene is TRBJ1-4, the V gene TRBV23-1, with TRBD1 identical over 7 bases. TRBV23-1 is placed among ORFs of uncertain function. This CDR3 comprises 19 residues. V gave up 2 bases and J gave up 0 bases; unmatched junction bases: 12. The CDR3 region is CASSQPGQKGFSTNEKLFF. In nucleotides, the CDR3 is TGCGCCAGCAGTCAACCGGGACAGAAGGGATTTTCAACTAATGAAAAACTGTTTTTT.

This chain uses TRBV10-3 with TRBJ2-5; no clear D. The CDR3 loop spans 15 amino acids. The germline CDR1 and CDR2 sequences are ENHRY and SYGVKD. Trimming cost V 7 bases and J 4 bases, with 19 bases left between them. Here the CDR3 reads CAINPFGGAPETQYF. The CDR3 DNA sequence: TGTGCCATCAACCCCTTTGGCGGAGCCCCAGAGACCCAGTACTTC.

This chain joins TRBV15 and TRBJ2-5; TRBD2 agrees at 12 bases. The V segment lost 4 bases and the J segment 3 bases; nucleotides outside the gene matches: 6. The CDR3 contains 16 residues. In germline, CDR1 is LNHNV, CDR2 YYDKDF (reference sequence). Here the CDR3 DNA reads TGTGCCACCAGCAAATCGACTAGCGGGGGAGAAGAGACCCAGTACTTC. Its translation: CATSKSTSGGEETQYF.

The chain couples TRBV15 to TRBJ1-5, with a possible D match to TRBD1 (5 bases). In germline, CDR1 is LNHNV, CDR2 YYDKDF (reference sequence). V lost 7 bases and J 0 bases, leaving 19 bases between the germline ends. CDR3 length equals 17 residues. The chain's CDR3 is CATTQGTGRPSNQPQHF. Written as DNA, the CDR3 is TGTGCCACCACCCAAGGGACTGGGAGGCCTAGCAATCAGCCCCAGCATTTT.

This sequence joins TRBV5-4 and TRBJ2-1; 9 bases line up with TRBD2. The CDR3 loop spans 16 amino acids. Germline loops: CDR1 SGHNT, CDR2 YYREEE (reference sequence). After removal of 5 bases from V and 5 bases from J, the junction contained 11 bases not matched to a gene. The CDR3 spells CASRGGGAGLDNEQFF. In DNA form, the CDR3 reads TGTGCCAGCAGAGGCGGGGGGGCCGGGCTCGACAATGAGCAGTTCTTC.

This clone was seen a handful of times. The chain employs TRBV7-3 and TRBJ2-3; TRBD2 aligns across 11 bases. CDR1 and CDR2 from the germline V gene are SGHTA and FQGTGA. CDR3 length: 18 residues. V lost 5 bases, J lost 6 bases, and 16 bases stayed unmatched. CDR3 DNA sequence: TGTGCCAGCAGCCTCCTCCCTCTAGCGGGGGGCCGGGGGGATACGCAGTATTTT. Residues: CASSLLPLAGGRGDTQYF.

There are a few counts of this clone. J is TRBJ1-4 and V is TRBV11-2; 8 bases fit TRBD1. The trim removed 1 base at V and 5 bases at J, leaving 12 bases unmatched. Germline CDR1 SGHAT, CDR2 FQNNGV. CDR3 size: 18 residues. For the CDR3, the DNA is TGTGCCAGCAGCTTAGTGCCGGGGACAGGTGGGGTGAATGAAAAACTGTTTTTT. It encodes CASSLVPGTGGVNEKLFF.

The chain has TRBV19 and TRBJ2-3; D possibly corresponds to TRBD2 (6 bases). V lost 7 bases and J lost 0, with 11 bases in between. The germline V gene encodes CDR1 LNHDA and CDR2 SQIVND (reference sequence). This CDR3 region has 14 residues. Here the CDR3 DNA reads TGTGCCAGTAATCAGGAGGGTAGCACAGATACGCAGTATTTT. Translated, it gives CASNQEGSTDTQYF.

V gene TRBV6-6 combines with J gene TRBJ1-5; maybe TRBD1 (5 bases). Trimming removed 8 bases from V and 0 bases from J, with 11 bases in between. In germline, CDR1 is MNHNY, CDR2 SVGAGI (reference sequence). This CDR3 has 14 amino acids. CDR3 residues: CASEQDNSNQPQHF. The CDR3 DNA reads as TGTGCCAGCGAGCAGGACAATAGCAATCAGCCCCAGCATTTT.